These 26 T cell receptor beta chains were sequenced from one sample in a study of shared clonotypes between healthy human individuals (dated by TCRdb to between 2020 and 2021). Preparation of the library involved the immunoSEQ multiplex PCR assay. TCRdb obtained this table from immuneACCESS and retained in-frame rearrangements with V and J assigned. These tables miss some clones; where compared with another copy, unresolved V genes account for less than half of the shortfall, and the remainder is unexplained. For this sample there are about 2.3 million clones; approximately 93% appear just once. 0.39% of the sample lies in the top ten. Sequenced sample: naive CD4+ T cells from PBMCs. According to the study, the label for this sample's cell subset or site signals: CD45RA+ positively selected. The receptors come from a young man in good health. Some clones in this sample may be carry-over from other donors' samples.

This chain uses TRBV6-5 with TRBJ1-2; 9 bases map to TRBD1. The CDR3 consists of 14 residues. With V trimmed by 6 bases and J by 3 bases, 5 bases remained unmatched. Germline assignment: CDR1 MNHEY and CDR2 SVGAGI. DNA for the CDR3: TGTGCCAGCAGGCTCACAGGGGGCGACTATGGCTACACCTTC. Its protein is CASRLTGGDYGYTF.

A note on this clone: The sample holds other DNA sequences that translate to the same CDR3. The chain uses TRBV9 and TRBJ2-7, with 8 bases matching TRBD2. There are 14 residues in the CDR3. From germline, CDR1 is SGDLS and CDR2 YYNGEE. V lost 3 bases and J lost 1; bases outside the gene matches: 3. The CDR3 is CASSAGLASYEQYF. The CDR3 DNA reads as TGTGCCAGCAGCGCTGGACTAGCTTCCTACGAGCAGTACTTC.

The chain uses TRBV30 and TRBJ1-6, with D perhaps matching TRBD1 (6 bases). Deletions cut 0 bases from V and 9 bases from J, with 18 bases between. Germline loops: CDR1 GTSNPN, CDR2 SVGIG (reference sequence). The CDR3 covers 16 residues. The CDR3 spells CAWSVRGGAGASPLHF. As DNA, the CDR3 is TGTGCCTGGAGTGTAAGAGGCGGTGCGGGGGCTTCACCCCTCCACTTT.

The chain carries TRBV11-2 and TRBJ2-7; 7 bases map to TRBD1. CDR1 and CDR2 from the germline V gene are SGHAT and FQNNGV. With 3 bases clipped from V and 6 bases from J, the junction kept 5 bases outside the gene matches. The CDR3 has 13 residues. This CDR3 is CASSFKSGGEQYF. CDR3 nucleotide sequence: TGTGCCAGCAGCTTCAAATCAGGGGGCGAGCAGTACTTC.

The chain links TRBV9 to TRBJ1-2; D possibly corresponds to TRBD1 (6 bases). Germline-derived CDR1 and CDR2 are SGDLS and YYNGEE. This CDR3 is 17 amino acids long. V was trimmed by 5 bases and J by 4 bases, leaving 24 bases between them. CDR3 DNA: TGTGCCAGCAGTGAAGGGGGGCAAGGAGGGGTTGGCTATGGCTACACCTTC. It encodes CASSEGGQGGVGYGYTF.

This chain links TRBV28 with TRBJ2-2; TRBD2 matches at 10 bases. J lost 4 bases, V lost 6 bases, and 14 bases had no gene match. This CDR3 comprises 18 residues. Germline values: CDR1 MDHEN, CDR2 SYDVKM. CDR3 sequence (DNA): TGTGCCAGCAGAAAAAGCGTGGTGCTAGCGGGAGCCACCGGGGAGCTGTTTTTT. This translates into CASRKSVVLAGATGELFF.

The CDR3 sequence is CASSEAGEGAYEQYF. The DNA for the CDR3 is TGTGCCAGCAGTGAAGCCGGAGAGGGAGCCTACGAGCAGTACTTC. This chain connects TRBV6-1 to TRBJ2-7; D is perhaps TRBD2 (5 bases). V lost 0 bases and J lost 2, with 11 bases in between. The CDR3 spans 15 residues. CDR1 and CDR2 (germline): MNHNS, SASEGT.

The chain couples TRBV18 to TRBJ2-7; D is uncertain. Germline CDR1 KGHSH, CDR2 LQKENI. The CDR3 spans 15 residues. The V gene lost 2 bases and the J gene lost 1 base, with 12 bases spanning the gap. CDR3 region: CASSPRSGASYEQYF. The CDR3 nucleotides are TGTGCCAGCTCACCAAGGTCAGGCGCATCCTACGAGCAGTACTTC.

The CDR3 is CASSSHQNTEAFF. In DNA form, the CDR3 reads TGTGCCAGCAGCTCTCACCAGAACACTGAAGCTTTCTTT. This chain connects TRBV5-5 to TRBJ1-1, with no clear D. Between the trimmed V and J ends, which lost 3 bases and 1 base, there was a span of 7 bases. This CDR3 has 13 residues. Germline values: CDR1 SGHKS, CDR2 YYEKEE (reference sequence).

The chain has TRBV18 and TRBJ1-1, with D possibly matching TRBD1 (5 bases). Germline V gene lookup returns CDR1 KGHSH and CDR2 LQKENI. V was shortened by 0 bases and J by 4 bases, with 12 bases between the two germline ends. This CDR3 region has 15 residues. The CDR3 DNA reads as TGTGCCAGCTCACCACCGTTCTTTCAGGGCACTGAAGCTTTCTTT. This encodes CASSPPFFQGTEAFF.

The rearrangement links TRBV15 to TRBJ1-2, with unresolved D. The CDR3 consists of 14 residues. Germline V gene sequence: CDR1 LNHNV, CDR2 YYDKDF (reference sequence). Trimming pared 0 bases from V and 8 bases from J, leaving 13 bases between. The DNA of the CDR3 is TGTGCCACCAGCAGAGATACACTCGTCGACGGCTACACCTTC. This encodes CATSRDTLVDGYTF.

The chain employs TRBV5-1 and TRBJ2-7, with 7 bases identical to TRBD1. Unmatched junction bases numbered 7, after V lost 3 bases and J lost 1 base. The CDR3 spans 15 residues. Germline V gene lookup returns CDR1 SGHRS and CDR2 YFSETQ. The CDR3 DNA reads TGCGCCAGCAGCTACTATAAGGACAGGTCCTACGAGCAGTACTTC. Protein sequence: CASSYYKDRSYEQYF.

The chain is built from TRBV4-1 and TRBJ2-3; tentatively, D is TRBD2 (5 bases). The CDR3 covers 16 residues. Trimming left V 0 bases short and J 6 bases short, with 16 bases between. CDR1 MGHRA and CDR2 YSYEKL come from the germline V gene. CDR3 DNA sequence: TGCGCCAGCAGCCAAGATGCGACTACCCCCTTCGATACGCAGTATTTT. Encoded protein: CASSQDATTPFDTQYF.

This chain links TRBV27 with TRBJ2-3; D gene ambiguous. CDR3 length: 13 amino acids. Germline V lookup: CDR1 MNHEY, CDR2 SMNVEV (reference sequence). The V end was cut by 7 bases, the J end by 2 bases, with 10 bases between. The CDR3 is CASKRPATDTQYF. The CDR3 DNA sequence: TGTGCCAGCAAAAGGCCGGCCACAGATACGCAGTATTTT.

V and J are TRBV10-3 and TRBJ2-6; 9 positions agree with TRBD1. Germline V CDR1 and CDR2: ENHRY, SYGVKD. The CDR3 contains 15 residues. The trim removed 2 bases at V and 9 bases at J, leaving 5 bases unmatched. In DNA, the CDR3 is TGTGCCATCAGTGAGAGACAGGGGGACCTCAACGTCCTGACTTTC. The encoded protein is CAISERQGDLNVLTF.

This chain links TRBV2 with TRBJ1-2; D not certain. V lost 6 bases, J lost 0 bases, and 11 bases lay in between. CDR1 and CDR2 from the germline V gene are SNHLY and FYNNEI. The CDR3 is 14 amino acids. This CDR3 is CASSATAANYGYTF. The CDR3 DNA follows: TGTGCCAGCAGCGCTACAGCTGCTAACTATGGCTACACCTTC.

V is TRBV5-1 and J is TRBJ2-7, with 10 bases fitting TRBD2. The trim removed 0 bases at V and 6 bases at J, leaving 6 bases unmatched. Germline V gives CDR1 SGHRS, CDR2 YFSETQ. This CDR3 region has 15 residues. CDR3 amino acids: CASSLGPAGGGEQYF. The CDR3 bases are TGCGCCAGCAGCTTGGGCCCAGCGGGAGGGGGCGAGCAGTACTTC.

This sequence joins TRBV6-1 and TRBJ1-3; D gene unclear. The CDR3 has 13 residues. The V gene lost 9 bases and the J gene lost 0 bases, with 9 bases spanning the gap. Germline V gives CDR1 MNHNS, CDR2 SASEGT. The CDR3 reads CASIRDSGNTIYF. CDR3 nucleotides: TGTGCCAGTATAAGGGACTCTGGAAACACCATATATTTT.

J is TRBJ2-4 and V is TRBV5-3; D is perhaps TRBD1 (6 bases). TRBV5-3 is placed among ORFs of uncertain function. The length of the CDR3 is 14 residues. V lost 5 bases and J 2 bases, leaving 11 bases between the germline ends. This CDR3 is CARSPDSSKNIQYF. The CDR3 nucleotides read TGTGCCAGAAGTCCGGACAGTTCCAAAAACATTCAGTACTTC.

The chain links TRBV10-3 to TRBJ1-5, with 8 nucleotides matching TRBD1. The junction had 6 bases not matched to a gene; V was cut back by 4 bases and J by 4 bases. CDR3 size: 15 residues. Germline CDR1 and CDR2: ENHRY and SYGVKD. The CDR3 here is CAISADRAENQPQHF. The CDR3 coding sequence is TGTGCCATCAGTGCGGACAGGGCGGAAAATCAGCCCCAGCATTTT.

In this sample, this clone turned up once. The DNA for the CDR3 is TGTGCCTGGAGTGACAGGGGGATTGGGGCCAACGTCCTGACTTTC. This codes for CAWSDRGIGANVLTF. The gene calls are TRBV30 and TRBJ2-6, with 8 bases lining up with TRBD1. The CDR3 loop spans 15 amino acids. The germline CDR1 and CDR2 sequences are GTSNPN and SVGIG (reference sequence). V shed 1 base, J shed 3 bases, and the junction held 2 bases outside the gene matches.

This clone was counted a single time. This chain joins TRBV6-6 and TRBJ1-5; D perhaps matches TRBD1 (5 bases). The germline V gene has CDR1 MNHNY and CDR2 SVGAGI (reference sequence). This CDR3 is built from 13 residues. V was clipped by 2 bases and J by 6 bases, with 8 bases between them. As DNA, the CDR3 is TGTGCCAGCAGTTACGGGGGGGGTCAGCCCCAGCATTTT. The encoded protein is CASSYGGGQPQHF.

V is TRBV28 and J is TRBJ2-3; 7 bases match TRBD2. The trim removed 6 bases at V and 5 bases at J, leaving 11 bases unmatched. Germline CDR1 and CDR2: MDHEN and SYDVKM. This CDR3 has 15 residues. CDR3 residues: CASSSGGSGIDTQYF. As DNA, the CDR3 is TGTGCCAGCAGCTCGGGCGGGAGCGGAATAGATACGCAGTATTTT. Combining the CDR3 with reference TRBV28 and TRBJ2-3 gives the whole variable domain DVKVTQSSRYLVKRTGEKVFLECVQDMDHENMFWYRQDPGLGLRLIYFSYDVKMKEKGDIPEGYSVSREKKERFSLILESASTNQTSMYLCASSSGGSGIDTQYFGPGTRLTVL.

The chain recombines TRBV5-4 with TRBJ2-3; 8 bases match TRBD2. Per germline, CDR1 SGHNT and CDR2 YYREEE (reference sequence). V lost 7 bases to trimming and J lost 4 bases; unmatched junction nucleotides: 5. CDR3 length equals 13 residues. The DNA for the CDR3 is TGTGCCAGCCACAGCGGGAGCCCAGATACGCAGTATTTT. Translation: CASHSGSPDTQYF.

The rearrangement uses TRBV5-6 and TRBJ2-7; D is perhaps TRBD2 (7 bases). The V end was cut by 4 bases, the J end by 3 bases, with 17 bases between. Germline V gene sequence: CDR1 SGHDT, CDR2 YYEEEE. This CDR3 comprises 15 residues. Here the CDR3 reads CASSGQGGVVYEQYF. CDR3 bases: TGTGCCAGCAGCGGACAAGGGGGGGTCGTCTACGAGCAGTACTTC. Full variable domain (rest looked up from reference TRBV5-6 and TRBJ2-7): DAGVTQSPTHLIKTRGQQVTLRCSPKSGHDTVSWYQQALGQGPQFIFQYYEEEERQRGNFPDRFSGHQFPNYSSELNVNALLLGDSALYLCASSGQGGVVYEQYFGPGTRLTVT.

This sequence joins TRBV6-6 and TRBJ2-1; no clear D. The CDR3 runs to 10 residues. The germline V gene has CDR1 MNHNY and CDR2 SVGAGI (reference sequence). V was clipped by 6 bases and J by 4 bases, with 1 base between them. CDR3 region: CASRYNEQFF. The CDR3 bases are TGTGCCAGCAGATACAATGAGCAGTTCTTC.